These 32 T cell receptor beta chains came from one sample sequenced in a study of blood T cells in healthy people across ages. For the second PCR, which ran for about 6 to 12 cycles, a sample-barcoded 5' primer and a J-beta primer mix were used. Using its own MiXCR run on the 5' RACE reads, TCRdb lists one record per CDR3 protein. This sample has 1,800,000 or so distinct CDR3 sequences, with about 39% found just once. Material for sequencing was blood. The source is a human donor in good health.

The V and J genes are TRBV20-1 and TRBJ2-1; possibly TRBD1 or TRBD2 for D (5 bases each). From germline, CDR1 is DFQATT and CDR2 SNEGSKA (reference sequence). V was cut by 8 bases and J by 4 bases, with 30 bases left in between. The CDR3 has 18 residues. CDR3 loop: CSFLRGSSSFHRYNEQFF. CDR3 sequence (DNA): TGCAGTTTCCTACGGGGCTCGTCATCCTTCCACCGTTACAATGAGCAGTTCTTC.

V is TRBV7-2 and J is TRBJ2-7; 7 bases line up with TRBD1. CDR3 length: 16 amino acids. Per germline, CDR1 SGHTA and CDR2 FQGNSA. The trim removed 4 bases at V and 2 bases at J, leaving 11 bases unmatched. The CDR3 coding sequence is TGTGCCAGCAGCTATAAGTTAGACAGGGCCGCCTACGAGCAGTACTTC. It specifies CASSYKLDRAAYEQYF.

This clonotype showed up just a few times. The genes are TRBV20-1 and TRBJ1-2; D remains ambiguous. V gave up 5 bases and J gave up 4 bases, with 14 bases separating them. The CDR3 loop spans 13 amino acids. Looked up from germline, CDR1 is DFQATT and CDR2 is SNEGSKA (reference sequence). CDR3 coding DNA: TGCAGTGCTTTAACCGGGCTCCGCTATGGCTACACCTTC. Amino acid sequence: CSALTGLRYGYTF.

The chain has TRBV7-3 and TRBJ2-3, with D possibly TRBD2 on 6 matching bases. V lost 3 bases, J lost 6 bases, and 10 bases lay in between. Germline CDR1 and CDR2: SGHTA and FQGTGA. This CDR3 comprises 13 residues. The CDR3 DNA follows: TGTGCCAGCAGCTTCGGGGGTTGGGATACGCAGTATTTT. Its translation is CASSFGGWDTQYF.

This clonotype was detected a few times. The chain has TRBV19 and TRBJ1-5, with TRBD1 as a possible D gene (6 bases). The CDR3 is made up of 14 amino acids. Looked up from germline, CDR1 is LNHDA and CDR2 is SQIVND (reference sequence). With 7 bases removed from V and 6 bases from J, the gap between germline ends came to 16 bases. The CDR3 DNA sequence: TGTGCCAGTACCAATCCAGGGGAGGCTCAGCCCCAGCATTTT. Amino acids: CASTNPGEAQPQHF.

The table lists this clonotype with a few counts. The chain uses TRBV4-3 and TRBJ2-3; 7 bases are a match to TRBD1. The ends lost 3 bases at V and 0 bases at J; junction bases unmatched: 3. This CDR3 comprises 15 residues. CDR1 is LGHNA and CDR2 is YSLEER in the germline V gene. The CDR3 sequence: CASSHRDSSTDTQYF. For the CDR3, the DNA is TGCGCCAGCAGCCACCGGGACAGTAGCACAGATACGCAGTATTTT.

The rearrangement uses TRBV29-1 and TRBJ2-1; the D gene is possibly TRBD2 (5 bases). CDR1 SQVTM and CDR2 ANQGSEA come from the germline V gene. V was pared by 0 bases and J by 10 bases, with 7 bases between. The CDR3 runs 11 residues. CDR3 sequence reads: CSVEEGGEQFF. The CDR3 coding sequence is TGCAGCGTTGAAGAGGGCGGGGAGCAGTTCTTC.

Note on this clonotype: At one boundary the junction diverges from the germline segment, which might be a read error. The V gene is TRBV24-1, the J gene TRBJ2-3, with a weak D call TRBD1 (6 bases). Germline assignment: CDR1 KGHDR and CDR2 SFDVKD. CDR3 size: 15 residues. This CDR3 reads CATSDAMTGTDTQYF. The CDR3 nucleotides are TGTGCCACCAGTGACGCTATGACAGGCACAGACACGCAGTATTTT.

Comments on this clonotype: The junction departs from the called germline gene at one end, perhaps through a read error. The rearrangement joins TRBV12-3 or TRBV12-4 to TRBJ1-3, with D maybe TRBD1 (5 bases). The CDR3 consists of 14 residues. The CDR3 sequence is CATSLGGAVDTIYF. CDR3 in DNA: TGTGCCACCAGTTTAGGTGGGGCTGTGGACACCATATATTTT.

A note on this clonotype: A much larger clone lies a single base off, so this may be a read error. The chain is built from TRBV29-1 and TRBJ2-4; D not certain. The CDR3 is 14 amino acids. Germline-derived CDR1 and CDR2 are SQVTM and ANQGSEA. CDR3 region: CGVAGRLGSGEQYF. The CDR3 DNA is TGCGGCGTCGCCGGACGGCTTGGTTCCGGAGAGCAGTACTTC. The entire variable domain, with the rest obtained from reference TRBV29-1 and TRBJ2-4, is as follows: SAVISQKPSRDICQRGTSLTIQCQVDSQVTMMFWYRQQPGQSLTLIATANQGSEATYESGFVIDKFPISRPNLTFSTLTVSNMSPEDSSIYLCGVAGRLGSGEQYFGAGTRLSVL.

This rearrangement joins TRBV12-3 or TRBV12-4 to TRBJ1-2; possible D gene TRBD1, 5 bases. The CDR3 totals 15 residues. Trimming cost V 5 bases and J 2 bases, with 15 bases left between them. CDR3 bases: TGTGCCAGCAGTCCCGGGACTCAAAACAACTATGGCTACACCTTC. Translation gives CASSPGTQNNYGYTF.

V usage is TRBV12-3 or TRBV12-4 and J usage is TRBJ2-7, with D perhaps TRBD2 (5 bases). The CDR3 extends over 13 amino acids. V gave up 5 bases and J gave up 3 bases, with 11 bases separating them. This CDR3 is CASSPGIDYEQYF. The CDR3 coding sequence is TGTGCCAGCAGTCCCGGGATCGACTACGAGCAGTACTTC.

This clonotype was observed a few times. J is TRBJ2-1 and V is TRBV20-1, with D tentatively TRBD2 (6 bases). The germline gives CDR1 DFQATT, CDR2 SNEGSKA (reference sequence). V lost 3 bases and J lost 5, with 17 bases in between. The CDR3 has 15 amino acids. This CDR3 reads CSASIPSGSNNEQFF. In DNA, the CDR3 is TGCAGTGCTAGCATACCAAGCGGGTCCAACAATGAGCAGTTCTTC.

This clonotype came up a few times. The chain combines TRBV6-6 with TRBJ2-1, with TRBD2 identical over 7 bases. Germline CDR1 is MNHNY and CDR2 is SVGAGI (reference sequence). V was clipped by 6 bases and J by 6 bases; unmatched bases: 8. There are 14 residues in the CDR3. The CDR3 nucleotides are TGTGCCAGCAGGTACGGGGAGGGGCCCAATGAGCAGTTCTTC. Amino acids: CASRYGEGPNEQFF.

In this sample, this clonotype turned up a few times. V and J are TRBV5-1 and TRBJ2-7, with TRBD2 matching over 14 bases. V shed 4 bases, J shed 5 bases, and the junction held 8 bases outside the gene matches. The V gene's germline CDR1 is SGHRS and CDR2 YFSETQ. The CDR3 has 16 residues. The CDR3 loop is CASSQVTSGGADEQYF. In DNA, the CDR3 is TGCGCCAGCAGCCAAGTGACTAGCGGGGGGGCCGACGAGCAGTACTTC. The full variable domain, with the rest looked up from reference TRBV5-1 and TRBJ2-7, is KAGVTQTPRYLIKTRGQQVTLSCSPISGHRSVSWYQQTPGQGLQFLFEYFSETQRNKGNFPGRFSGRQFSNSRSEMNVSTLELGDSALYLCASSQVTSGGADEQYFGPGTRLTVT.

The chain carries TRBV9 and TRBJ1-5; D remains unclear. CDR3 length: 15 amino acids. Germline lookup yields CDR1 SGDLS and CDR2 YYNGEE. Deletions cut 0 bases from V and 2 bases from J, with 9 bases between. CDR3 amino acids: CASSVEGWRNQPQHF. In DNA, the CDR3 is TGTGCCAGCAGCGTAGAAGGGTGGCGCAATCAGCCCCAGCATTTT.

Here the CDR3 DNA reads TGTGCCAGCGGCCGGGACAGGGAGTCCCACGAGCAGTACTTC. It translates to CASGRDRESHEQYF. This chain joins TRBV7-9 and TRBJ2-4; 9 positions agree with TRBD1. Matching the DNA end better, TRBJ2-7 makes the J call doubtful. CDR1 is SEHNR and CDR2 is FQNEAQ in the germline V gene (reference sequence). This CDR3 has 14 residues.

A single count supports this clonotype. The chain has TRBV29-1 and TRBJ2-5; D gene uncertain. Trimming shortened V by 3 bases and J by 7 bases, and 12 bases separated the two germline ends. In germline, CDR1 is SQVTM, CDR2 ANQGSEA. This CDR3 comprises 12 residues. The CDR3, as DNA: TGCAGCGTTGATCGGAAGGAAGGGACCCAGTACTTC. Translated: CSVDRKEGTQYF. Full variable domain (remainder filled in from reference TRBV29-1 and TRBJ2-5): SAVISQKPSRDICQRGTSLTIQCQVDSQVTMMFWYRQQPGQSLTLIATANQGSEATYESGFVIDKFPISRPNLTFSTLTVSNMSPEDSSIYLCSVDRKEGTQYFGPGTRLLVL.

This clonotype has a handful of counts. The chain links TRBV6-6 to TRBJ1-1; TRBD1 agrees at 8 bases. The CDR3 runs to 11 residues. Germline trimming cut 10 bases from V and 11 bases from J; bases unmatched to any gene: 9. Germline V gene data show CDR1 as MNHNY and CDR2 as SVGAGI (reference sequence). The CDR3 coding sequence is TGTGCCATCACAGGGGGGATGGGGGCTTTCTTT. Translating it yields CAITGGMGAFF.

The rearrangement joins TRBV5-1 to TRBJ2-3; D is possibly TRBD1 (5 bases). V was shortened by 8 bases and J by 0 bases, with 7 bases between the two germline ends. Germline V gene lookup returns CDR1 SGHRS and CDR2 YFSETQ. The CDR3 totals 12 residues. The CDR3 region has the DNA TGCGCCAGTGACAGTAGCACAGATACGCAGTATTTT. This codes for CASDSSTDTQYF. Full variable domain (rest looked up from reference TRBV5-1 and TRBJ2-3): KAGVTQTPRYLIKTRGQQVTLSCSPISGHRSVSWYQQTPGQGLQFLFEYFSETQRNKGNFPGRFSGRQFSNSRSEMNVSTLELGDSALYLCASDSSTDTQYFGPGTRLTVL.

This clonotype occurred a few times. J is TRBJ2-1 and V is TRBV7-6; D not certain. V was pared by 2 bases and J by 8 bases, with 10 bases between. The length of the CDR3 is 13 residues. Per germline, CDR1 SGHVS and CDR2 FNYEAQ. CDR3 sequence reads: CASSLTPLDEQFF. The CDR3 DNA sequence: TGTGCCAGCAGCTTAACCCCGCTCGATGAGCAGTTCTTC.

This clonotype was detected only once. A much larger clone is a single base away; this may be a read error. V usage is TRBV7-3 and J usage is TRBJ2-1, with D uncertain. The CDR3 loop spans 13 amino acids. CDR1 and CDR2 (germline): SGHTA, FQGTGA. DNA for the CDR3: TGTTCCAGCAGCTTCGGTCCGTACAATGAGCAGTTCTTC. Residues: CSSSFGPYNEQFF.

This sequence joins TRBV28 and TRBJ2-5; D remains ambiguous. Germline V gives CDR1 MDHEN, CDR2 SYDVKM. The CDR3 has 16 residues. V was pared by 5 bases and J by 2 bases, with 18 bases between. CDR3 nucleotide sequence: TGTGCCAGCAGTCCCCGAATAGGTCAACCGCAAGAGACCCAGTACTTC. Translating gives CASSPRIGQPQETQYF.

The V gene is TRBV4-1, the J gene TRBJ1-1; D call uncertain. The CDR3 length is 15 residues. The V end lost 3 bases, the J end lost 5 bases, and 16 bases lay between the germline ends. Germline V gives CDR1 MGHRA, CDR2 YSYEKL. The CDR3 region is CASSHPPARRTEAFF. The CDR3 coding sequence is TGCGCCAGCAGCCACCCACCGGCAAGGCGTACTGAAGCTTTCTTT.

This clonotype was seen once. V and J are TRBV10-3 and TRBJ2-4; 7 bases fit TRBD2. The tail of the sequence fits TRBJ2-7 better, so the J call may be wrong. The CDR3 spans 16 residues. CDR1 and CDR2 (germline): ENHRY, SYGVKD. CDR3 DNA sequence: TGTGCCATCAGGGGTAATCCCGGGAGCGGGACCTACGAGCAGTACTTC. Translated, it gives CAIRGNPGSGTYEQYF.

There are a few counts of this clonotype. The genes are TRBV29-1 and TRBJ1-4; 8 nucleotides align to TRBD1. The junction had 6 bases not matched to a gene; V was cut back by 5 bases and J by 7 bases. The CDR3 length is 13 residues. Germline assignment: CDR1 SQVTM and CDR2 ANQGSEA. CDR3 DNA: TGCAGCGTTTTCGACAGGGGAGGTGAAAAACTGTTTTTT. Translated, it gives CSVFDRGGEKLFF.

The CDR3 nucleotides are TGTGCCATCAGTGAGTCCATGAGGGAAGGTGGCTACACCTTC. Its protein product is CAISESMREGGYTF. The rearrangement uses TRBV10-3 and TRBJ1-2; D gene uncertain. With 0 bases removed from V and 7 bases from J, the gap between germline ends came to 12 bases. The length of the CDR3 is 14 residues. CDR1 and CDR2 (germline): ENHRY, SYGVKD.

This clonotype has only a few counts. The V gene is TRBV6-5, the J gene TRBJ1-5; D possibly corresponds to TRBD1 (5 bases). The CDR3 spans 14 residues. Looked up from germline, CDR1 is MNHEY and CDR2 is SVGAGI. Trimming pared 2 bases from V and 5 bases from J, leaving 10 bases between. The CDR3 DNA sequence: TGTGCCAGCAGTTACGCGGGGGTGTATCAGCCCCAGCATTTT. Translation gives CASSYAGVYQPQHF.

This rearrangement joins TRBV20-1 to TRBJ2-2; D gene unclear. Germline V gives CDR1 DFQATT, CDR2 SNEGSKA (reference sequence). The V gene lost 3 bases and the J gene lost 5 bases, with 13 bases spanning the gap. CDR3 length: 14 residues. The CDR3 nucleotides read TGCAGTGCTAGGGTCCCGGGCAGAACCGGGGAGCTGTTTTTT. The encoded protein is CSARVPGRTGELFF.

This rearrangement joins TRBV7-2 to TRBJ2-6, with D perhaps given as TRBD1 or TRBD2 (5 bases each). Germline-derived CDR1 and CDR2 are SGHTA and FQGNSA. V was shortened by 0 bases and J by 4 bases, with 19 bases between the two germline ends. This CDR3 contains 19 residues. The CDR3 protein is CASSLAVRGRASGANVLTF. The CDR3 nucleotides read TGTGCCAGCAGCTTAGCGGTCCGGGGACGGGCGTCCGGGGCCAACGTCCTGACTTTC.

The table lists this clonotype with a few counts. A much bigger clone sits one base away, suggesting this may be a read error. The V call is TRBV7-2, the J call TRBJ2-7, with D perhaps matching TRBD1 or TRBD2 (5 bases each). V dropped 5 bases and J dropped 4 bases, with 15 bases sitting between them. This CDR3 comprises 14 residues. Germline values: CDR1 SGHTA, CDR2 FQGNSA. The DNA for the CDR3 is TGTGCCAGCAGCCCCAGGTGGGGGAGATACGAGCAGTACTTC. Translated: CASSPRWGRYEQYF.

This clonotype was seen more than once but under ten times. The V and J genes are TRBV6-5 and TRBJ2-7; weak D call: TRBD2 (5 bases). The length of the CDR3 is 15 residues. The ends were cut back, 0 bases at V and 3 bases at J, with 12 bases in the middle. Germline loops: CDR1 MNHEY, CDR2 SVGAGI. CDR3 protein: CASSYSSENFYEQYF. The CDR3 DNA reads TGTGCCAGCAGTTACTCTAGCGAGAACTTCTACGAGCAGTACTTC.